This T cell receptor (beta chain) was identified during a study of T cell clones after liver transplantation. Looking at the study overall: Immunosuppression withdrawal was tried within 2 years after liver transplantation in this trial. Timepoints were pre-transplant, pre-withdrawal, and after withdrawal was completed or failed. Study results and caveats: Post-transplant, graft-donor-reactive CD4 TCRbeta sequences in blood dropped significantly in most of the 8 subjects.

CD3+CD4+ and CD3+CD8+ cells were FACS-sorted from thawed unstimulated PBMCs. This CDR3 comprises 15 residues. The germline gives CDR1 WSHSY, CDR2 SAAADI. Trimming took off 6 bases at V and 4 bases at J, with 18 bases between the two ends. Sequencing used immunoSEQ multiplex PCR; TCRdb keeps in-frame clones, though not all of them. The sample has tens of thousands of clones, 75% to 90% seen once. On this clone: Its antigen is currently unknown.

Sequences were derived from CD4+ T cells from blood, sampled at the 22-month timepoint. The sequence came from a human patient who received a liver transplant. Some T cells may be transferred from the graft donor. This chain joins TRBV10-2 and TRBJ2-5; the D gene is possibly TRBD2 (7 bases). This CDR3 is CASRPGAGARETQYF. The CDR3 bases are TGCGCCAGCAGGCCCGGGGCGGGGGCGCGAGAGACCCAGTACTTC.